This is a list of T cell receptor beta chains from one sample in a study of T cells in Graves' hyperthyroidism and ophthalmopathy. TCRdb passed the multiplex PCR reads through MiXCR, listing each CDR3 protein once. The data hold 300,000 or so distinct CDR3 sequences, with about 20% observed a single time. The sequencing sample was made of blood. The receptors were sampled from a woman in her forties or fifties with Graves' hyperthyroidism. CDR3s include the opening cysteine and the closing phenylalanine or tryptophan. Fields, in order: CDR3 length, clone size, D gene, V gene, J gene, CDR3 protein, CDR3 DNA. The D gene is left open where the match is weak. Clone size is shown for a subset of rows, as once, few, many or a class of expanded clone.

13	many	.	TRBV12-3/TRBV12-4	TRBJ2-3	CASSSYGTDTQYF	TGTGCCAGCAGCTCGTACGGCACAGATACGCAGTATTTT
13	many	.	TRBV18	TRBJ1-4	CASSRALDEKLFF	TGTGCCAGCTCGCGGGCCTTGGATGAAAAACTGTTTTTT
15	many	TRBD1	TRBV28	TRBJ2-1	CASSSSGTGYNEQFF	TGTGCCAGCAGTTCCTCGGGGACAGGGTACAATGAGCAGTTCTTC
12	.	TRBD2	TRBV20-1	TRBJ2-3	CSASSGEDTQYF	TGCAGTGCTAGCAGCGGGGAGGATACGCAGTATTTT
15	few	.	TRBV6-5	TRBJ2-7	CASRITGGTTYEQYF	TGTGCCAGCAGGATCACAGGGGGGACTACCTACGAGCAGTACTTC
15	few	.	TRBV10-3	TRBJ2-3	CAISESQDSTDTQYF	TGTGCCATCAGTGAGTCACAGGATAGCACAGATACGCAGTATTTT
16	.	TRBD1	TRBV19	TRBJ1-5	CASSPRTGASNQPQHF	TGTGCCAGTAGTCCGAGGACAGGGGCAAGCAATCAGCCCCAGCATTTT
13	.	.	TRBV20-1	TRBJ2-2	CSAVQVDTGELFF	TGCAGTGCCGTACAGGTGGACACCGGGGAGCTGTTTTTT
13	few	.	TRBV29-1	TRBJ1-1	CSVENRVGWSAFF	TGCAGCGTTGAAAACAGGGTCGGGTGGTCAGCTTTCTTT
14	.	.	TRBV10-3	TRBJ2-1	CAISEPLETGRQFF	TGTGCCATCAGTGAGCCGCTCGAGACCGGGAGGCAGTTCTTC
13	many	.	TRBV7-9	TRBJ1-2	CASSLSDTYGYTF	TGTGCCAGCAGCTTGTCCGACACCTATGGCTACACCTTC
11	.	.	TRBV29-1	TRBJ1-3	CSVVEGNTIYF	TGCAGCGTTGTTGAGGGAAACACCATATATTTT
14	.	.	TRBV7-3	TRBJ2-3	CASSSSGVTDTQYF	TGTGCCAGCAGCTCCTCGGGGGTAACAGATACGCAGTATTTT
16	many	TRBD2	TRBV5-1	TRBJ2-1	CASDATGTTVPNEQFF	TGCGCCAGCGATGCCACCGGGACTACCGTCCCCAATGAGCAGTTCTTC
12	.	.	TRBV20-1	TRBJ1-2	CSASVRGYGYTF	TGCAGTGCTAGTGTCAGGGGATATGGCTACACCTTC
13	many	.	TRBV20-1	TRBJ1-1	CSARYPDGGSAFF	TGCAGTGCTAGATATCCCGATGGAGGCTCGGCTTTCTTT
13	many	.	TRBV7-3	TRBJ2-3	CASSPTRPDTQYF	TGTGCCAGCAGCCCGACTCGACCCGATACGCAGTATTTT
12	.	.	TRBV28	TRBJ2-7	CASSSSGDEQYF	TGTGCCAGCAGTTCCTCAGGGGACGAGCAGTACTTC
16	many	.	TRBV18	TRBJ1-5	CASSRDIGSSNQPQHF	TGTGCCAGCTCACGGGACATCGGAAGTAGCAATCAGCCCCAGCATTTT
16	.	TRBD2	TRBV27	TRBJ2-1	CASSSPVAGLYNEQFF	TGTGCCAGCAGTTCCCCCGTAGCGGGGCTTTACAATGAGCAGTTCTTC
15	many	.	TRBV9	TRBJ1-1	CASSVDLQGNTEAFF	TGTGCCAGCAGCGTAGACCTCCAGGGGAACACTGAAGCTTTCTTT
12	many	.	TRBV5-1	TRBJ1-1	CASLGEGTEAFF	TGCGCCAGCTTGGGCGAAGGCACTGAAGCTTTCTTT
15	many	TRBD1	TRBV30	TRBJ1-1	CAWSPTTGGAAEAFF	TGTGCCTGGAGTCCGACCACAGGGGGCGCGGCTGAAGCTTTCTTT
14	many	.	TRBV6-1	TRBJ1-5	CASSEEGTIQPQHF	TGTGCCAGCAGTGAAGAGGGGACCATCCAGCCCCAGCATTTT
16	few	TRBD1	TRBV10-3	TRBJ1-3	CAISEGSQGKENTIYF	TGTGCCATCAGTGAGGGCTCACAGGGGAAGGAAAACACCATATATTTT
15	few	.	TRBV20-1	TRBJ1-4	CSASVRQGPNEKLFF	TGCAGTGCTAGTGTCCGGCAGGGCCCTAATGAAAAACTGTTTTTT
15	few	TRBD1	TRBV12-3/TRBV12-4	TRBJ1-5	CASSRDRGFNQPQHF	TGTGCCAGCAGCCGGGACAGGGGGTTTAATCAGCCCCAGCATTTT
15	many	.	TRBV18	TRBJ1-1	CASSLPPGVGTEAFF	TGTGCCAGCTCACTACCTCCGGGGGTTGGGACTGAAGCTTTCTTT
15	few	.	TRBV4-1	TRBJ1-1	CASSPGTSMNTEAFF	TGCGCCAGCAGCCCGGGGACCTCTATGAACACTGAAGCTTTCTTT
14	once	TRBD1	TRBV28	TRBJ1-2	CASSPGQGWDGYTF	TGTGCCAGCAGTCCGGGACAGGGCTGGGATGGCTACACCTTC
15	many	TRBD2	TRBV27	TRBJ2-7	CASSPHGTSGYEQYF	TGTGCCAGCAGCCCTCATGGGACTAGCGGCTACGAGCAGTACTTC
12	few	.	TRBV20-1	TRBJ2-1	CSASPDDNEQFF	TGCAGTGCTTCCCCCGATGACAATGAGCAGTTCTTC
15	few	.	TRBV12-3/TRBV12-4	TRBJ2-7	CASSFGPGNFYERYF	.
14	many	.	TRBV2	TRBJ1-2	CASSGARVGYGYTF	TGTGCCAGCAGTGGAGCCAGGGTTGGCTATGGCTACACCTTC
13	few	TRBD1	TRBV29-1	TRBJ1-4	CSVEQGGDEKLFF	TGCAGCGTTGAGCAGGGGGGCGATGAAAAACTGTTTTTT
16	.	TRBD2	TRBV5-1	TRBJ2-1	CASSYQTSGAYNEQFF	TGCGCCAGCAGCTACCAAACTAGCGGGGCTTACAATGAGCAGTTCTTC
15	few	.	TRBV5-1	TRBJ1-1	CASTMDLKASTEAFF	TGCGCCAGCACTATGGACCTTAAAGCAAGCACTGAAGCTTTCTTT
16	many	.	TRBV7-8	TRBJ2-4	CASSKLGLLAKNIQYF	TGTGCCAGCAGCAAACTGGGACTGCTAGCCAAAAACATTCAGTACTTC
13	few	.	TRBV12-5	TRBJ1-1	CASGTNGDTEAFF	TGTGCTAGTGGTACCAACGGGGACACTGAAGCTTTCTTT
15	.	TRBD1	TRBV5-1	TRBJ1-2	CASSSGTETNYGYTF	TGCGCCAGCAGCTCGGGGACAGAAACTAACTATGGCTACACCTTC
15	many	.	TRBV28	TRBJ1-4	CASSSHGGGLEKLFF	TGTGCCAGCAGTTCCCACGGCGGAGGGCTTGAAAAACTGTTTTTT
15	many	TRBD1	TRBV7-3	TRBJ2-1	CASSSDRGSYNEQFF	TGTGCCAGCAGCTCCGACAGGGGCTCCTACAATGAGCAGTTCTTC
14	many	.	TRBV5-1	TRBJ2-1	CASSLGGPANEQFF	TGCGCCAGCAGCTTGGGAGGCCCCGCCAATGAGCAGTTCTTC
16	few	TRBD1	TRBV7-6	TRBJ1-5	CASSAGTGGAGQPQHF	TGTGCCAGCAGTGCCGGGACAGGGGGCGCGGGTCAGCCCCAGCATTTT
14	.	TRBD2	TRBV20-1	TRBJ2-3	CSASGSGDTDTQYF	TGCAGTGCTAGCGGTAGCGGGGACACAGATACGCAGTATTTT
16	few	.	TRBV12-3/TRBV12-4	TRBJ2-2	CASSLEGHRNTGELFF	TGTGCCAGCAGTTTAGAGGGACACCGGAACACCGGGGAGCTGTTTTTT